This paragraph reports one T cell receptor beta chain. Antigen: not known. Distinct nucleotide sequences in the sample also encode this CDR3. These data are taken from a study of shared clonotypes between healthy human individuals. Findings and caveats of the study: Shared clonotypes: 4.5% to 6.5% naive CD4, about 3.5% naive CD8, 2.3% memory CD4, around 0.4% memory CD8.

In the sorted-subset replicate PCRs, 200 ng DNA, around 30,000 T cell genomes, was used. Sequencing was performed with immunoSEQ multiplex PCR; in TCRdb, only in-frame clones are kept and a portion is missing. Altogether roughly 2,300,000 clones are present, about 90% being singletons, with the ten largest covering 0.3% to 0.45%. The CDR3 totals 15 residues. Germline V gene sequence: CDR1 MRHNA, CDR2 SNTAGT. Unmatched junction bases numbered 2, after V lost 6 bases and J lost 0 bases. The sequence was obtained from a man younger than 30 in good health. Some clones in this sample may be carry-over from other donors' samples. Sequencing was performed on naive CD4+ T cells from PBMCs. Noted subset: CD45RA+ positively selected. The V gene is TRBV6-4, the J gene TRBJ2-1; 10 positions agree with TRBD2. Here the CDR3 DNA reads TGTGCCAGCAGACCTAGCGGGAGCTCCTACAATGAGCAGTTCTTC. This gives the protein CASRPSGSSYNEQFF.